A single sample gave rise to the 19 T cell receptor beta chains below, sequenced in a study of T cells in Graves' hyperthyroidism and ophthalmopathy. Amplified regions were TCR beta CDR3 sequences from RNA transcripts. First-round RT-PCR targeting the TCR CDR3 was performed with the HTBI primer set. In TCRdb, the multiplex PCR reads were re-called with MiXCR into one record per CDR3 protein. Among about 620,000 distinct CDR3 sequences listed, roughly 15% were seen once. The sample comprised blood. All receptors come from a woman in her thirties with Graves' hyperthyroidism.

Many counts were recorded for this clonotype. One end of the junction is discordant with germline, which a read error may explain. J is TRBJ2-2 and V is TRBV9, with no clear D. This CDR3 has 12 amino acids. CDR1 and CDR2 (germline): SGDLS, YYNGEE. Here the CDR3 reads CASSPHTGELFF. The CDR3 DNA reads TGCGCCAGCAGCCCGCACACCGGGGAGCTGTTTTTT.

This clonotype was found a few times. The chain joins TRBV6-2 or TRBV6-3 to TRBJ1-5; possibly TRBD1 for D (5 bases). V lost 6 bases, J lost 2 bases, and 14 bases lay in between. Germline loops: CDR1 MNHEY, CDR2 SVGEGT. This CDR3 region has 15 residues. The CDR3 loop is CASSKAGRGNQPQHF. CDR3 DNA sequence: TGTGCCAGCAGCAAGGCAGGGAGGGGCAATCAGCCCCAGCATTTT.

This clonotype has more than one count but fewer than ten. V and J are TRBV7-9 and TRBJ2-1; D not certain. The CDR3 spans 13 residues. The germline V and J ends were trimmed by 5 bases and 0 bases, with 5 bases remaining between them. Germline CDR1 reads SEHNR; CDR2 reads FQNEAQ (reference sequence). The DNA of the CDR3 is TGTGCCAGCAGCAGGGTCTCCTACAATGAGCAGTTCTTC. Protein: CASSRVSYNEQFF.

V is TRBV6-6 and J is TRBJ1-4, with D unresolved. Germline CDR1 is MNHNY and CDR2 is SVGAGI (reference sequence). CDR3 length: 15 residues. V lost 0 bases, J lost 3 bases, and 8 bases lay in between. The CDR3 coding sequence is TGTGCCAGCAGTTACTCGATTAGGGCTAATGAAAAACTGTTTTTT. This translates into CASSYSIRANEKLFF.

The table lists this clonotype with a count of one. The V call is TRBV9, the J call TRBJ2-2, with 8 positions matching TRBD1. Germline V lookup: CDR1 SGDLS, CDR2 YYNGEE. V shed 4 bases, J shed 5 bases, and the junction held 7 bases outside the gene matches. This CDR3 has 15 residues. CDR3 loop: CASSPTGATTGELFF. The CDR3 DNA is TGTGCCAGCAGCCCGACAGGGGCGACTACCGGGGAGCTGTTTTTT.

This clonotype was recorded at least ten times. This chain joins TRBV29-1 and TRBJ2-1; TRBD2 is a possible D gene (5 bases). V was cut by 3 bases and J by 0 bases, with 9 bases left in between. Germline V gene sequence: CDR1 SQVTM, CDR2 ANQGSEA. The CDR3 loop spans 14 amino acids. CDR3 nucleotides: TGCAGCGTTGAGGGTGGGAGCTCCTACAATGAGCAGTTCTTC. Protein product: CSVEGGSSYNEQFF.

This clonotype was seen many times. The J gene is TRBJ2-5, the V gene TRBV24-1; 7 nucleotides agree with TRBD2. Losses at the gene ends were 5 bases for V and 4 bases for J; bases not matched to a gene: 9. Germline V lookup: CDR1 KGHDR, CDR2 SFDVKD. The CDR3 extends over 15 amino acids. CDR3 protein: CATSGTSGGRETQYF. The CDR3 DNA sequence: TGTGCCACCAGTGGCACCTCAGGCGGGAGAGAGACCCAGTACTTC.

This clonotype showed up just a few times. The chain combines TRBV25-1 with TRBJ1-2; TRBD1 agrees at 10 bases. J gave up 5 bases and V 1 base, and 4 bases lay outside the gene matches. Germline V gene sequence: CDR1 MGHDK, CDR2 SYGVNS. This CDR3 is 15 amino acids long. The CDR3 sequence: CASSELRGQGYGYTF. The CDR3 DNA is TGTGCCAGCAGTGAATTAAGGGGACAGGGGTATGGCTACACCTTC.

The chain is built from TRBV19 and TRBJ1-2; D not resolved. This CDR3 has 12 amino acids. Between the trimmed V and J ends, which lost 10 bases and 4 bases, there was a span of 13 bases. The germline gives CDR1 LNHDA, CDR2 SQIVND (reference sequence). The CDR3 loop reads CATSPGGYGYTF. The CDR3 DNA follows: TGTGCCACCTCCCCCGGAGGCTATGGCTACACCTTC.

This clonotype was observed a few times. The V gene is TRBV12-5, the J gene TRBJ1-2; D uncertain. The CDR3 is 14 residues long. Deletions cut 3 bases from V and 4 bases from J, with 12 bases between. Per germline, CDR1 LGHNT and CDR2 FRNRAP. Written as DNA, the CDR3 is TGTGCTAGTGGTTTTTCCGACGGTTTCTATGGCTACACCTTC. This gives the protein CASGFSDGFYGYTF.

The gene calls are TRBV4-3 and TRBJ2-1, with a possible D match to TRBD2 (6 bases). V was cut by 1 base and J by 4 bases, with 17 bases left in between. Germline V gives CDR1 LGHNA, CDR2 YSLEER. The CDR3 is 17 residues long. In nucleotides, the CDR3 is TGCGCCAGCAGCCAAGGAGATATAGCGACTAGTTACAATGAGCAGTTCTTC. Its protein is CASSQGDIATSYNEQFF.

This clonotype occurred many times. This chain joins TRBV20-1 and TRBJ2-5; 7 nucleotides align to TRBD2. Germline loops: CDR1 DFQATT, CDR2 SNEGSKA (reference sequence). The junction had 5 bases not matched to a gene; V was cut back by 6 bases and J by 4 bases. There are 12 residues in the CDR3. The CDR3 reads CSAGGRGETQYF. The CDR3 nucleotides are TGCAGTGCGGGAGGGAGAGGAGAGACCCAGTACTTC.

The V call is TRBV7-8, the J call TRBJ2-1; D might be TRBD1 (6 bases). The CDR3 has 18 amino acids. Per the germline V gene, CDR1 is SGHVS and CDR2 is FQNEAQ. Trimming left V 3 bases short and J 0 bases short, with 18 bases between. CDR3 sequence: CASSLGAGTTTSYNEQFF. The DNA for the CDR3 is TGTGCCAGCAGCTTGGGGGCCGGGACAACGACCTCCTACAATGAGCAGTTCTTC.

This clonotype was observed a few times. V usage is TRBV6-2 or TRBV6-3 and J usage is TRBJ2-6, with a weak D call TRBD2 (5 bases). The CDR3 has 15 residues. V lost 5 bases and J lost 0, with 8 bases in between. From germline, CDR1 is MNHEY and CDR2 SVGEGT. The CDR3, as DNA: TGTGCCAGCAGTGCCGCGGGCTCTGGGGCCAACGTCCTGACTTTC. This codes for CASSAAGSGANVLTF.

This clonotype was seen a handful of times. The rearrangement joins TRBV19 to TRBJ2-1; no clear D gene. CDR3 size: 16 residues. The V end lost 1 base, the J end lost 0 bases, and 10 bases lay between the germline ends. CDR1 LNHDA and CDR2 SQIVND come from the germline V gene (reference sequence). CDR3: CASSIAGSSSYNEQFF. DNA for the CDR3: TGTGCCAGTAGTATAGCAGGTTCCAGCTCCTACAATGAGCAGTTCTTC.

In its sample, this clonotype was seen a few times. This sequence joins TRBV28 and TRBJ2-7, with D perhaps TRBD1 or TRBD2 (5 bases each). The germline V gene has CDR1 MDHEN and CDR2 SYDVKM. The CDR3 contains 14 residues. V was trimmed by 1 base and J by 6 bases, leaving 13 bases between them. The CDR3 region is CASSLSRKGSEQYF. The CDR3 DNA reads TGTGCCAGCAGTTTATCTCGTAAGGGGAGCGAGCAGTACTTC.

This clonotype was counted many times. V usage is TRBV12-3 or TRBV12-4 and J usage is TRBJ2-3, with D hard to call. The CDR3 length is 14 residues. V gave up 4 bases and J gave up 2 bases, with 10 bases separating them. The CDR3 sequence: CASSSNSPTDTQYF. CDR3 nucleotide sequence: TGTGCCAGCAGTTCCAACAGTCCCACAGATACGCAGTATTTT.

Details on this clonotype: At one boundary the junction diverges from the germline segment, which might be a read error. This chain links TRBV5-1 with TRBJ1-2; D gene ambiguous. This CDR3 spans 16 amino acids. CDR1 is SGHRS and CDR2 is YFSETQ in the germline V gene. The CDR3 DNA follows: TGCGCCAGCGGCTTGGATTGGCCCACGGCGTCCTATGGCTACACCTTC. It codes for CASGLDWPTASYGYTF.

V and J are TRBV5-1 and TRBJ1-3; no reliable D call. This CDR3 is 16 amino acids long. Trimming left V 3 bases short and J 0 bases short, with 13 bases between. Germline CDR1 and CDR2: SGHRS and YFSETQ. Here the CDR3 DNA reads TGCGCCAGCAGCTGGACGGCGACGGACTCTGGAAACACCATATATTTT. This gives the protein CASSWTATDSGNTIYF.